The source of this T cell receptor beta chain is a study of T cell repertoires in cytomegalovirus infection. For the study at large: CMV infection together with matching HLA type was indicated by public TCR beta signatures.

Study outcomes and limitations: HLA-C-restricted CMV-specific TCR beta clonotypes were dominant in the ex vivo response. Individuals carrying CMV plus the relevant HLA were identified by cumulative frequency of public TCR beta families.

Per the germline V gene, CDR1 is SGHTA and CDR2 is FQGTGA. With 1 base removed from V and 1 base from J, the gap between germline ends came to 9 bases. CDR3 length: 15 residues. This clonotype came up many times. Its antigen is undetermined. Using its own MiXCR run on the reads, TCRdb lists one record per CDR3 protein. The table includes fewer than 350,000 distinct CDR3 sequences, roughly 29% detected once. The chain employs TRBV7-3 and TRBJ2-3; the D gene is possibly TRBD1 (5 bases). The starting material was cultured PBMCs, obtained from culture after CMV antigen stimulation. The sequence was obtained from a human donor in good health (CMV status not recorded). Some clones in this sample may be carry-over from other donors' samples. The CDR3: CASSLNTGGTDTQYF. In DNA form, the CDR3 reads TGTGCCAGCAGCTTAAATACAGGAGGCACAGATACGCAGTATTTT.